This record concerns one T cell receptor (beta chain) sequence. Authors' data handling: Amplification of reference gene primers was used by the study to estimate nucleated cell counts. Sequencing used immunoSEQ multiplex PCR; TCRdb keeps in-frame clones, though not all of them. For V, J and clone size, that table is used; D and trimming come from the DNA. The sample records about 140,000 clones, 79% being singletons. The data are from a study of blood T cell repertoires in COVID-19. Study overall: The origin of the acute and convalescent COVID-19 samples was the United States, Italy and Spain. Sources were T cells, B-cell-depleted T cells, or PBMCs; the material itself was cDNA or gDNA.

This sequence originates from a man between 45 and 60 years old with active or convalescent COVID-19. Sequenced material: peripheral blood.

This CDR3 is CASSQLTDQPQHF. CDR3 bases: TGCGCCAGCAGCCAATTAACAGATCAGCCCCAGCATTTT. This chain links TRBV4-1 with TRBJ1-5, with D unresolved. Germline V CDR1 and CDR2: MGHRA, YSYEKL. The germline V and J ends were trimmed by 2 bases and 5 bases, with 7 bases remaining between them. The CDR3 loop spans 13 amino acids.